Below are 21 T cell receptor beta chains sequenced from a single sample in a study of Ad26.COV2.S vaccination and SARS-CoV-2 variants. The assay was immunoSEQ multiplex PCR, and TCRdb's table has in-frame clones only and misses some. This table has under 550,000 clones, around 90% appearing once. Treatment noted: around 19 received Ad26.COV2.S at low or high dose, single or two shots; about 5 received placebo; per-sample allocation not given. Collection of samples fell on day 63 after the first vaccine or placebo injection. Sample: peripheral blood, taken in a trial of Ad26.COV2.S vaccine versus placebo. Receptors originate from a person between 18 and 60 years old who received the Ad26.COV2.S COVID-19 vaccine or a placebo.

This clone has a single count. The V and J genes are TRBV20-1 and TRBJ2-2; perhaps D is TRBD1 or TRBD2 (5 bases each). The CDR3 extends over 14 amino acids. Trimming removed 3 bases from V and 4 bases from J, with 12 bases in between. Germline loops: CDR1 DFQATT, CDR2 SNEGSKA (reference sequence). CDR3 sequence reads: CSASSGAGTGELFF. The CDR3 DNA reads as TGCAGTGCTAGTAGTGGGGCGGGCACCGGGGAGCTGTTTTTT.

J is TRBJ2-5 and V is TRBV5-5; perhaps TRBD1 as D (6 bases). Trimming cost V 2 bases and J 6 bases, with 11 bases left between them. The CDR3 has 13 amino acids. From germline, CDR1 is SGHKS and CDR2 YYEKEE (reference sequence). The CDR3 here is CASSFGQLKTQYF. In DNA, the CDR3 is TGTGCCAGCAGCTTCGGACAGCTGAAGACCCAGTACTTC.

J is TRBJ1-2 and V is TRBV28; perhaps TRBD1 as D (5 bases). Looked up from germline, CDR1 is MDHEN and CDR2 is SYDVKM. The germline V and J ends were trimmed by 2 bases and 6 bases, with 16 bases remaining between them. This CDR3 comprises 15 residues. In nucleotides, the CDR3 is TGTGCCAGCAGTTTAGGGGGTGGTAACGTTGATGGCTACACCTTC. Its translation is CASSLGGGNVDGYTF.

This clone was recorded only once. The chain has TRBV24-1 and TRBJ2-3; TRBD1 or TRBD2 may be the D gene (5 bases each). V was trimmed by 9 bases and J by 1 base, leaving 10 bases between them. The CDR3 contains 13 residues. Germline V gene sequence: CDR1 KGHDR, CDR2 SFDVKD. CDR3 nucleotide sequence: TGTGCCACCGGGACGACGGGCACAGATACGCAGTATTTT. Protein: CATGTTGTDTQYF.

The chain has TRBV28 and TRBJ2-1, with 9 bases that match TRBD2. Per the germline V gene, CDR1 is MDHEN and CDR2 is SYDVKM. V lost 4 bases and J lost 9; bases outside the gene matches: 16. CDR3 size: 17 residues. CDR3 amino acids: CASSSPRTSAKRGEQFF. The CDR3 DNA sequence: TGTGCCAGCAGTTCCCCCCGGACTAGCGCCAAGAGGGGTGAGCAGTTCTTC. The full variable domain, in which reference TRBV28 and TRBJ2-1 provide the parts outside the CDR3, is DVKVTQSSRYLVKRTGEKVFLECVQDMDHENMFWYRQDPGLGLRLIYFSYDVKMKEKGDIPEGYSVSREKKERFSLILESASTNQTSMYLCASSSPRTSAKRGEQFFGPGTRLTVL.

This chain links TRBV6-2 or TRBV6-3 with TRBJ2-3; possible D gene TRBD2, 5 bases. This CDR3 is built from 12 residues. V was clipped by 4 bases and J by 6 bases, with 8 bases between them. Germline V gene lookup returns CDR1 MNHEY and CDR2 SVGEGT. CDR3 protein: CASSSRRDTQYF. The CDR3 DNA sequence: TGTGCCAGCAGTTCTCGGAGGGATACGCAGTATTTT.

The CDR3 bases are TGTGCCAGCAGCCCGACCGCGGGGCTCCTAGACTCCTACGAGCAGTACTTC. Translating it yields CASSPTAGLLDSYEQYF. The chain joins TRBV27 to TRBJ2-7, with a weak D call TRBD2 (6 bases). The length of the CDR3 is 17 residues. V was shortened by 6 bases and J by 0 bases, with 21 bases between the two germline ends. Per the germline V gene, CDR1 is MNHEY and CDR2 is SMNVEV (reference sequence).

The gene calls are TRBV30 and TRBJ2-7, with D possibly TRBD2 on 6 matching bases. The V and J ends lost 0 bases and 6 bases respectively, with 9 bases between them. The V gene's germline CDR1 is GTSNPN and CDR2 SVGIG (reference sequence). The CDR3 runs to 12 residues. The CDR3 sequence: CAWSVRGTEQYF. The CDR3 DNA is TGTGCCTGGAGTGTACGCGGGACCGAGCAGTACTTC.

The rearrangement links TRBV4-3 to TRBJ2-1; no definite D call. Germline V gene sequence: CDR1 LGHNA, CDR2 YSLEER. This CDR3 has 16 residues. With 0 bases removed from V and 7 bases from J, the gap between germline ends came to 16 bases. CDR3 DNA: TGCGCCAGCAGCCAAGACGCCTACCCTCAGACGAATGAGCAGTTCTTC. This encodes CASSQDAYPQTNEQFF.

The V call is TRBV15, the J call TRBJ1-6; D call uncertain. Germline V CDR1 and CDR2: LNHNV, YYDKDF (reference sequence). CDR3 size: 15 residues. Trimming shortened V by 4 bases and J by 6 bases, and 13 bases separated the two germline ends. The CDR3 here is CATSTKSRANSPLHF. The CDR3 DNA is TGTGCCACCAGCACCAAGTCGAGGGCTAATTCACCCCTCCACTTT.

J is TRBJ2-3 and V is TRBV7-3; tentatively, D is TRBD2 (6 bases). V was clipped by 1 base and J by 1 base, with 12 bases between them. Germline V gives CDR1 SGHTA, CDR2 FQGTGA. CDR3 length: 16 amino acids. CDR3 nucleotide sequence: TGTGCCAGCAGCTTAAGCGGGGAAGGGGGCACAGATACGCAGTATTTT. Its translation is CASSLSGEGGTDTQYF.

CDR3 nucleotide sequence: TGTGCCAGCAGCGTAGTAGCGGGCAACACCGGGGAGCTGTTTTTT. Protein sequence: CASSVVAGNTGELFF. V gene TRBV9 combines with J gene TRBJ2-2; TRBD2 agrees at 7 bases. The CDR3 spans 15 residues. Germline-derived CDR1 and CDR2 are SGDLS and YYNGEE. The J segment lost 2 bases and the V segment lost 0 bases, leaving 1 base of the junction unmatched.

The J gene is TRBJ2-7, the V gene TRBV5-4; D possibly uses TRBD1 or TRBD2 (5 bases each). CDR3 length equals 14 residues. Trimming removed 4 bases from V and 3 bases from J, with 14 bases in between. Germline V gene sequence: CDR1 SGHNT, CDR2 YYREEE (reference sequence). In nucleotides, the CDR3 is TGTGCCAGCAGCCCCCCGGGACCGAGCTACGAGCAGTACTTC. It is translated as CASSPPGPSYEQYF.

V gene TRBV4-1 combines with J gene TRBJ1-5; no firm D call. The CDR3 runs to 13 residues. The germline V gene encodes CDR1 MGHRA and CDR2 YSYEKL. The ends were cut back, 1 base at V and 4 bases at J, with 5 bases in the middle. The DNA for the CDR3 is TGCGCCAGCAGCCAAGGGTCTAATCAGCCCCAGCATTTT. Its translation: CASSQGSNQPQHF.

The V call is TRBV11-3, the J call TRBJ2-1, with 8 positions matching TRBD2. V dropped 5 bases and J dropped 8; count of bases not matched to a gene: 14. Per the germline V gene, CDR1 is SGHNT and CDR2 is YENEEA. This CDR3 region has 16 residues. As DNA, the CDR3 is TGTGCCAGCAGCATAGGCCCGGGACTAGTGGGTGATGAGCAGTTCTTC. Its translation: CASSIGPGLVGDEQFF.

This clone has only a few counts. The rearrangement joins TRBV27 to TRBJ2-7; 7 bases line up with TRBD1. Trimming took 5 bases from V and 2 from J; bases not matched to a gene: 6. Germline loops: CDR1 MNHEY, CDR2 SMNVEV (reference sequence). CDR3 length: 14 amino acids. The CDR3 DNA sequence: TGTGCCAGCAGTCCACGACAGGGCCCCTACGAGCAGTACTTC. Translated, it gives CASSPRQGPYEQYF.

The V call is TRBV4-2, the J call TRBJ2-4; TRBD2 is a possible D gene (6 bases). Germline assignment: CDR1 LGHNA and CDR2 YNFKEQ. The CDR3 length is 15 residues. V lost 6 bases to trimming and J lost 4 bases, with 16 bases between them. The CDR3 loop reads CASSPTGDPKNIQYF. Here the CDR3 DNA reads TGTGCCAGCAGTCCCACGGGGGATCCAAAAAACATTCAGTACTTC.

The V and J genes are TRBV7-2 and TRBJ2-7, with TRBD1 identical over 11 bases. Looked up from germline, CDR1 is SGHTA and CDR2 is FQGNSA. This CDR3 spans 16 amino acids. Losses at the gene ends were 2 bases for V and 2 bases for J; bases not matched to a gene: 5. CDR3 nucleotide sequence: TGTGCCAGCAGCTTAAAAGGGGGACAGGGGGCCTACGAGCAGTACTTC. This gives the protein CASSLKGGQGAYEQYF. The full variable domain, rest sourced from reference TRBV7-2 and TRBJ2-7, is GAGVSQSPSNKVTEKGKDVELRCDPISGHTALYWYRQSLGQGLEFLIYFQGNSAPDKSGLPSDRFSAERTGGSVSTLTIQRTQQEDSAVYLCASSLKGGQGAYEQYFGPGTRLTVT.

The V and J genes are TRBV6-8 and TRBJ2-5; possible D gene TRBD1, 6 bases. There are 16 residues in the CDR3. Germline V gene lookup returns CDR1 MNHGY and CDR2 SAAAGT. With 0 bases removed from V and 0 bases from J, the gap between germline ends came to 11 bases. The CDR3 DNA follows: TGTGCCAGCAGTTACTCAATATCAGGGGACCAAGAGACCCAGTACTTC. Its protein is CASSYSISGDQETQYF.

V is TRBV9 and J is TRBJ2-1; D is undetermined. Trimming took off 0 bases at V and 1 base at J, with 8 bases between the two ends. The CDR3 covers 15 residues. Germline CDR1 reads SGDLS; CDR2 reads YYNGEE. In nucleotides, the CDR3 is TGTGCCAGCAGCGTAGACTCTCTATCCTACAATGAGCAGTTCTTC. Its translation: CASSVDSLSYNEQFF.

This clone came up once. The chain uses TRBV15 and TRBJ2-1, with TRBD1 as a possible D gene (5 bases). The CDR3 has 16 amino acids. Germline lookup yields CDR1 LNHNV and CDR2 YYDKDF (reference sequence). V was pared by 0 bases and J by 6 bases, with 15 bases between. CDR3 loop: CATSRDRAGKINEQFF. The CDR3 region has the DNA TGTGCCACCAGCAGAGATAGGGCAGGGAAGATCAATGAGCAGTTCTTC.